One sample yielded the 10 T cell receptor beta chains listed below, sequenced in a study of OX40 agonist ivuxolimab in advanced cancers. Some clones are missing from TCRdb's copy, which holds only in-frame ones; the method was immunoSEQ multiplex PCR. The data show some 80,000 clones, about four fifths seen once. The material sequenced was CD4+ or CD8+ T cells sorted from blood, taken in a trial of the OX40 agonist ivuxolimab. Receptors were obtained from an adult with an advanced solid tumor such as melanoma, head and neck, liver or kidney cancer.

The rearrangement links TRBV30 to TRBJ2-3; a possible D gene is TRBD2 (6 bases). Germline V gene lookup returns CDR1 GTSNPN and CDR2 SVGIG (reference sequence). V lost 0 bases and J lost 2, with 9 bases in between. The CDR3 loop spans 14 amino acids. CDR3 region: CAWSVGGDTDTQYF. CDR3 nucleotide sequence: TGTGCCTGGAGTGTAGGAGGGGACACAGATACGCAGTATTTT.

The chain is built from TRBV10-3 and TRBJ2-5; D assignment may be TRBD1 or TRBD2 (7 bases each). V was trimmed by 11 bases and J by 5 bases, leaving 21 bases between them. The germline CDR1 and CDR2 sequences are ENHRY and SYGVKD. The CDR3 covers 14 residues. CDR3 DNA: TGTGCCTCTAGGCAGGGGGAGGGCCTTGAGACCCAGTACTTC. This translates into CASRQGEGLETQYF.

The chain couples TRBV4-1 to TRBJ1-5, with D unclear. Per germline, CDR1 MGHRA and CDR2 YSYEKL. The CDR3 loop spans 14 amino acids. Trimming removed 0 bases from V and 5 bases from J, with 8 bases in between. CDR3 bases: TGCGCCAGCAGCCAAGAAAGGAATGATCAGCCCCAGCATTTT. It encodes CASSQERNDQPQHF.

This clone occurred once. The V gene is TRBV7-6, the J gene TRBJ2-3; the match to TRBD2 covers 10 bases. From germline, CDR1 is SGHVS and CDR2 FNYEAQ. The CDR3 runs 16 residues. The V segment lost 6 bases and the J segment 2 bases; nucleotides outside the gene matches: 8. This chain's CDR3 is CASSLGTSANTDTQYF. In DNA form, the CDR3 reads TGTGCCAGCAGTCTAGGGACTAGCGCTAACACAGATACGCAGTATTTT.

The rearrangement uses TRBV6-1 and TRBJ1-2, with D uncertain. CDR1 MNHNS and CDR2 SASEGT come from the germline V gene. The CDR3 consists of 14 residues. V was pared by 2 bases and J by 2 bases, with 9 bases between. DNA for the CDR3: TGTGCCAGCAGTGAAAGGGCAGACAACTATGGCTACACCTTC. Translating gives CASSERADNYGYTF.

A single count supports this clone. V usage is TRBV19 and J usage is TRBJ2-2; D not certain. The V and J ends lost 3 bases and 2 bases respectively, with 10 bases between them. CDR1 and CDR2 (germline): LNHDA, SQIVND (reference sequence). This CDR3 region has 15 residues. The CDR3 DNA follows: TGTGCCAGTAGTATGTACGACACAAACACCGGGGAGCTGTTTTTT. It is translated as CASSMYDTNTGELFF.

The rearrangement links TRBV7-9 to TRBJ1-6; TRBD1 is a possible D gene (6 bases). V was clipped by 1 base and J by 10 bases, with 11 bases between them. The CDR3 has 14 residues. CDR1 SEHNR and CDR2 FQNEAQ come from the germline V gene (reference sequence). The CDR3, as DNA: TGTGCCAGCAGCTTAGGAGGGGGGGGATCACCCCTCCACTTT. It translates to CASSLGGGGSPLHF.

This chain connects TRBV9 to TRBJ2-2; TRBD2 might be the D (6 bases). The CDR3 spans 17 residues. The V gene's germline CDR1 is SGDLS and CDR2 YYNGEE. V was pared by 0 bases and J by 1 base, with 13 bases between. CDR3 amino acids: CASSVVGQAGNTGELFF. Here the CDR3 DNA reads TGTGCCAGCAGCGTAGTAGGCCAAGCGGGGAACACCGGGGAGCTGTTTTTT.

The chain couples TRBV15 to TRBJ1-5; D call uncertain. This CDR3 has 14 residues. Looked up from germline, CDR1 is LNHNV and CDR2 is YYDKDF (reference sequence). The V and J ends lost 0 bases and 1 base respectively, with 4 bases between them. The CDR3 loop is CATSRDLSNQPQHF. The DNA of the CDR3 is TGTGCCACCAGCAGAGATCTGAGCAATCAGCCCCAGCATTTT.

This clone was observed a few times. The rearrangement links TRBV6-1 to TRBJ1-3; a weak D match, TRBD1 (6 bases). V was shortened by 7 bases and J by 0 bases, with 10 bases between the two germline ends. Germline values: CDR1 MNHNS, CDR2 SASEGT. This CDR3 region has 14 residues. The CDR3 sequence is CASTTGFSGNTIYF. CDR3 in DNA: TGTGCCAGCACTACAGGGTTCTCTGGAAACACCATATATTTT.